The rows below give T cell receptor beta chains drawn from one sample of a study of neoadjuvant anti-PD-1 for oral cavity cancer. TCRdb keeps only in-frame clones here, not all; method: immunoSEQ multiplex PCR. The data show tens of thousands of clones, approximately 82% seen once. The sample was PBMCs, taken before nivolumab (anti-PD-1) treatment. Source of these receptors: a person aged 40 to 85 with oral cavity squamous cell carcinoma. The CDR3 runs from the conserved cysteine through the conserved F or W. Each record gives: D gene, J gene, V gene, clone size, CDR3 protein, CDR3 DNA. D genes are given only for firm matches. Clone size is stated in some rows and not others, as once, few, many or a class when expanded.

d_call: TRBD1; j_call: TRBJ1-2; v_call: TRBV9; clone_size: .; cdr3_aa: CASGTGDRGNGYTF; cdr3_nt: TGTGCCAGCGGAACCGGGGACAGGGGGAATGGCTACACCTTC
d_call: .; j_call: TRBJ1-2; v_call: TRBV7-6; clone_size: .; cdr3_aa: CASSSRLSNYGYTF; cdr3_nt: TGTGCCAGCAGCTCCCGCCTTTCTAACTATGGCTACACCTTC
d_call: .; j_call: TRBJ2-7; v_call: TRBV6-5; clone_size: once; cdr3_aa: CASSQPGANYEQYF; cdr3_nt: TGTGCCAGCAGTCAACCGGGAGCCAACTACGAGCAGTACTTC
d_call: .; j_call: TRBJ2-6; v_call: TRBV5-1; clone_size: .; cdr3_aa: CASSLGRGANVLTF; cdr3_nt: TGCGCCAGCAGCTTGGGTCGAGGGGCCAACGTCCTGACTTTC
d_call: .; j_call: TRBJ2-1; v_call: TRBV19; clone_size: .; cdr3_aa: CASSIGGWAGIDSNEQFF; cdr3_nt: TGTGCCAGTAGTATCGGGGGATGGGCAGGTATCGATTCAAATGAGCAGTTCTTC
d_call: .; j_call: TRBJ2-1; v_call: TRBV27; clone_size: .; cdr3_aa: CASSSGTYNEQFF; cdr3_nt: TGTGCCAGCAGTTCCGGGACCTACAATGAGCAGTTCTTC
d_call: TRBD1; j_call: TRBJ1-6; v_call: TRBV5-6; clone_size: .; cdr3_aa: CATSGQGASPLHF; cdr3_nt: TGTGCCACCAGTGGACAGGGGGCGTCACCCCTCCACTTT
d_call: TRBD1; j_call: TRBJ2-7; v_call: TRBV5-1; clone_size: .; cdr3_aa: CASSLGGQLYEQYF; cdr3_nt: TGCGCCAGCAGCTTGGGGGGACAGCTCTACGAGCAGTACTTC
d_call: .; j_call: TRBJ1-4; v_call: TRBV5-1; clone_size: few; cdr3_aa: CASSLGAGTSNEKLFF; cdr3_nt: TGCGCCAGCAGCTTGGGTGCGGGAACGTCTAATGAAAAACTGTTTTTT
d_call: TRBD2; j_call: TRBJ2-3; v_call: TRBV6-1; clone_size: few; cdr3_aa: CASSAAGTSFGTQYF; cdr3_nt: TGTGCCAGCAGTGCGGCCGGGACTAGTTTTGGTACGCAGTATTTT
d_call: .; j_call: TRBJ1-6; v_call: TRBV6-5; clone_size: .; cdr3_aa: CASTLRRGSRSPLHF; cdr3_nt: TGTGCCAGCACCCTGCGCCGTGGGAGTAGGTCACCCCTCCACTTT
d_call: .; j_call: TRBJ2-2; v_call: TRBV5-1; clone_size: .; cdr3_aa: CASSLDSNFRTGELFF; cdr3_nt: TGCGCCAGCAGCTTGGACAGTAATTTTAGGACCGGGGAGCTGTTTTTT
d_call: .; j_call: TRBJ2-6; v_call: TRBV19; clone_size: .; cdr3_aa: CASKGSSGANVLTF; cdr3_nt: TGTGCCAGTAAGGGATCTTCTGGGGCCAACGTCCTGACTTTC
d_call: .; j_call: TRBJ1-3; v_call: TRBV30; clone_size: .; cdr3_aa: CAWSVGSPGNTIYF; cdr3_nt: TGTGCCTGGAGTGTAGGGTCGCCTGGAAACACCATATATTTT
d_call: .; j_call: TRBJ1-6; v_call: TRBV5-1; clone_size: once; cdr3_aa: CASSLAGRGPSSYNSPLHF; cdr3_nt: TGCGCCAGCAGCTTGGCCGGTCGGGGCCCGAGCTCCTATAATTCACCCCTCCACTTT
d_call: .; j_call: TRBJ2-4; v_call: TRBV28; clone_size: .; cdr3_aa: CASRALGSHIQYF; cdr3_nt: TGTGCCAGCAGGGCATTAGGTTCGCACATTCAGTACTTC
d_call: .; j_call: TRBJ1-1; v_call: TRBV11-2; clone_size: .; cdr3_aa: CASSSYRQMNTEAFF; cdr3_nt: TGTGCCAGCAGCTCCTACAGGCAAATGAACACTGAAGCTTTCTTT
d_call: .; j_call: TRBJ1-2; v_call: TRBV19; clone_size: .; cdr3_aa: CASRSDGGSYGYTF; cdr3_nt: TGTGCCAGTAGATCGGACGGGGGTAGCTATGGCTACACCTTC
d_call: TRBD1; j_call: TRBJ2-3; v_call: TRBV6-5; clone_size: once; cdr3_aa: CAGRQGTWDTQYF; cdr3_nt: TGTGCCGGAAGACAGGGGACATGGGATACGCAGTATTTT
d_call: .; j_call: TRBJ1-1; v_call: TRBV18; clone_size: .; cdr3_aa: CADGGGQFTEAFF; cdr3_nt: TGTGCCGACGGGGGCGGACAGTTCACTGAAGCTTTCTTT
d_call: TRBD1; j_call: TRBJ2-1; v_call: TRBV9; clone_size: .; cdr3_aa: CASSGTGRNEQFF; cdr3_nt: TGTGCCAGCAGCGGGACAGGGAGAAATGAGCAGTTCTTC
d_call: TRBD1; j_call: TRBJ1-2; v_call: TRBV15; clone_size: .; cdr3_aa: CATSRDYGRGPYGYTF; cdr3_nt: TGTGCCACCAGCAGAGATTACGGCAGGGGGCCTTATGGCTACACCTTC
d_call: TRBD1; j_call: TRBJ1-5; v_call: TRBV7-9; clone_size: .; cdr3_aa: CASSLAGGTGRGQPQHF; cdr3_nt: TGTGCCAGCAGCTTAGCTGGAGGGACAGGGCGGGGGCAGCCCCAGCATTTT
d_call: .; j_call: TRBJ2-1; v_call: TRBV10-1; clone_size: .; cdr3_aa: CASKGQGDNEQFF; cdr3_nt: TGCGCCAGCAAGGGGCAGGGAGACAATGAGCAGTTCTTC
d_call: .; j_call: TRBJ1-1; v_call: TRBV27; clone_size: .; cdr3_aa: CASSIQVNTEAFF; cdr3_nt: TGTGCCAGCAGTATACAGGTGAACACTGAAGCTTTCTTT
d_call: .; j_call: TRBJ2-1; v_call: TRBV5-1; clone_size: .; cdr3_aa: CASSIPISDEQFF; cdr3_nt: TGCGCCAGCAGCATCCCGATCAGCGATGAGCAGTTCTTC
d_call: TRBD1; j_call: TRBJ1-5; v_call: TRBV5-1; clone_size: few; cdr3_aa: CASSDGTGQQPQHF; cdr3_nt: TGCGCCAGCAGCGACGGGACAGGGCAACAGCCCCAGCATTTT
d_call: .; j_call: TRBJ2-7; v_call: TRBV7-2; clone_size: .; cdr3_aa: CASSHYEGGAYEQYF; cdr3_nt: TGTGCCAGCAGCCACTACGAGGGGGGGGCGTACGAGCAGTACTTC
d_call: .; j_call: TRBJ2-1; v_call: TRBV6-6; clone_size: few; cdr3_aa: CASSPSHEQFF; cdr3_nt: TGTGCCAGCAGTCCTAGCCATGAGCAGTTCTTC
d_call: TRBD2; j_call: TRBJ2-1; v_call: TRBV7-8; clone_size: .; cdr3_aa: CASTLWAGGDEQFF; cdr3_nt: TGTGCCAGCACCCTCTGGGCGGGAGGGGATGAGCAGTTCTTC
d_call: .; j_call: TRBJ2-7; v_call: TRBV6-6; clone_size: .; cdr3_aa: CASSLAGILTSEQYF; cdr3_nt: TGTGCCAGCAGTTTGGCGGGGATACTTACGTCCGAGCAGTACTTC
d_call: .; j_call: TRBJ2-5; v_call: TRBV4-1; clone_size: .; cdr3_aa: CASSQVAGFKTQYF; cdr3_nt: TGCGCCAGCAGCCAAGTGGCCGGGTTTAAAACTCAGTACTTC
d_call: TRBD2; j_call: TRBJ2-3; v_call: TRBV11-2; clone_size: .; cdr3_aa: CASSERLAGQPTDTQYF; cdr3_nt: TGTGCCAGCAGCGAGAGACTAGCGGGCCAACCCACAGATACGCAGTATTTT
d_call: .; j_call: TRBJ2-7; v_call: TRBV5-1; clone_size: .; cdr3_aa: CASSQTGSLYEQYF; cdr3_nt: TGCGCCAGCAGCCAGACAGGTTCCCTCTACGAGCAGTACTTC
d_call: .; j_call: TRBJ2-5; v_call: TRBV15; clone_size: .; cdr3_aa: CATSRDKGPVRTQYF; cdr3_nt: TGTGCCACCAGCAGAGATAAGGGGCCGGTTCGGACCCAGTACTTC
d_call: TRBD2; j_call: TRBJ2-7; v_call: TRBV19; clone_size: .; cdr3_aa: CASSIAGGTYEQYF; cdr3_nt: TGTGCCAGTAGTATAGCGGGGGGTACTTACGAGCAGTACTTC
d_call: .; j_call: TRBJ2-3; v_call: TRBV7-8; clone_size: .; cdr3_aa: CASSFTGVFTDTQYF; cdr3_nt: TGTGCCAGCAGCTTTACGGGAGTCTTCACAGATACGCAGTATTTT
d_call: .; j_call: TRBJ1-2; v_call: TRBV2; clone_size: .; cdr3_aa: CASRGNNYGYTF; cdr3_nt: TGTGCCAGCAGAGGGAACAACTATGGCTACACCTTC
d_call: .; j_call: TRBJ2-3; v_call: TRBV5-1; clone_size: .; cdr3_aa: CASSFFSADTQYF; cdr3_nt: TGCGCCAGCAGCTTCTTCTCGGCAGATACGCAGTATTTT
d_call: .; j_call: TRBJ2-1; v_call: TRBV7-8; clone_size: .; cdr3_aa: CASSLRREAHNEQFF; cdr3_nt: TGTGCCAGCAGCTTAAGACGCGAGGCCCACAATGAGCAGTTCTTC
d_call: TRBD2; j_call: TRBJ2-5; v_call: TRBV7-9; clone_size: once; cdr3_aa: CASSFTGGQETQYF; cdr3_nt: TGTGCCAGCAGCTTTACGGGGGGGCAAGAGACCCAGTACTTC